A selection of T cell receptor beta chains follows, all from one sample in a study of T cells in Graves' hyperthyroidism and ophthalmopathy. From the multiplex PCR reads, TCRdb called clonotypes with MiXCR, one entry per CDR3 protein. The sample has some 580,000 distinct CDR3 sequences; about 16% are singletons. What was sequenced was blood. These receptors were obtained from a middle-aged woman with Graves' ophthalmopathy. Each CDR3 is given with its conserved first and last residue. D genes are given only for firm matches. Clone sizes are given selectively: once, few, many, or a class where the clone is expanded.

d_call	v_call	j_call	clone_size	cdr3_nt	cdr3_aa
-	TRBV9	TRBJ2-3	few	TGTGCCAGCAGCCCAGTAGGGACACTCATGCCCCTGACAGATACGCAGTATTTT	CASSPVGTLMPLTDTQYF
-	TRBV6-1	TRBJ1-1	few	TGTGCCAGCACCAGCTTGAGGATGAACACTGAAGCTTTCTTT	CASTSLRMNTEAFF
-	TRBV20-1	TRBJ1-2	-	TGCAGTGCTAGTTTGGGTGACTATGGCTACACCTTC	CSASLGDYGYTF
-	TRBV7-6	TRBJ2-7	few	TGTGCCAGCAGCCGCCCCCCCCAGGGACCCCCATACGAGCAGTACTTC	CASSRPPQGPPYEQYF
TRBD1	TRBV28	TRBJ1-2	many	TGTGCCAGCAGTCTGAATCATCTACGACCGACAGGGAGGACAACGAACTATGGCTACACCTTC	CASSLNHLRPTGRTTNYGYTF
-	TRBV20-1	TRBJ2-1	many	TGCAGTGCGAGTAGGGACTACAATGAGCAGTTCTTC	CSASRDYNEQFF
-	TRBV12-3/TRBV12-4	TRBJ1-2	-	TGTGCCAGCAGTCCAACCTACACGGGCTACACCTTC	CASSPTYTGYTF
TRBD1	TRBV9	TRBJ2-2	-	TGTGCCAGCAGCCCGAGGGACAGAACCTCCTTTAACACCGGGGAGCTGTTTTTT	CASSPRDRTSFNTGELFF
TRBD1	TRBV5-6	TRBJ1-5	-	TGTGCCAGCAGCCTTGGACAGGGATGGAATCAGCCCCAGCATTTT	CASSLGQGWNQPQHF
TRBD1	TRBV6-1	TRBJ1-5	-	TGTGCCAGCAGCAGGCAGACCGGGACAGGGGTACCCCATCAGCCCCAGCATTTT	CASSRQTGTGVPHQPQHF
TRBD1	TRBV6-1	TRBJ2-7	-	TGTGCCAGCAGTAAAAAGGGGACAGGGGTCTACGAGCAGTACTTC	CASSKKGTGVYEQYF
-	TRBV20-1	TRBJ2-5	-	TGCAGTGCCCCGGGACCATCCCAAGAGACCCAGTACTTC	CSAPGPSQETQYF
-	TRBV11-2	TRBJ2-6	many	TGTGCCAGCCGGGATTCCAACGTCCTGACTTTC	CASRDSNVLTF
TRBD1	TRBV12-3/TRBV12-4	TRBJ1-3	many	TGTGCCAGCGGGTACGACAGGGCCGAGGGAAACACCATATATTTT	CASGYDRAEGNTIYF
TRBD2	TRBV6-2/TRBV6-3	TRBJ2-3	many	TGTGCCAGCAGTTACGCTAGCGGGAGTCAAGATACGCAGTATTTT	CASSYASGSQDTQYF
-	TRBV5-1	TRBJ1-6	few	TGCGCCAGCAGCTTGGGGCAGGATGATTCACCCCTCCACTTT	CASSLGQDDSPLHF
-	TRBV27	TRBJ2-7	many	TGTGCCAGCAGTTTAGCCCCCAACTTTGGGGCCTACGAGCAGTACTTC	CASSLAPNFGAYEQYF
-	TRBV29-1	TRBJ2-7	many	TGCAGCGGAGGTAAAGGGCCTACCTACGAGCAGTACTTC	CSGGKGPTYEQYF
-	TRBV25-1	TRBJ2-1	-	TGTGCCAGCAGTGGGGCTCGAGACTTCCCTAACGATGAGCAGTTCTTC	CASSGARDFPNDEQFF
-	TRBV6-2/TRBV6-3	TRBJ1-1	-	TGTGCCAGCAGTCAAAAACAGGGACGAGCTTTCTTT	CASSQKQGRAFF
TRBD1	TRBV20-1	TRBJ2-7	many	TGCAGTGCTAGATTAGGGACAGGAGGCTACGAGCAGTACTTC	CSARLGTGGYEQYF
-	TRBV20-1	TRBJ1-2	-	TGCAGTGCTAGAGGGATATGGTGGGCCCATGGCTACACCTTC	CSARGIWWAHGYTF
-	TRBV7-9	TRBJ2-4	few	TGTGCCAGCAGCTTAGCCGGGGTTGACATTCAGTACTTC	CASSLAGVDIQYF
-	TRBV11-2	TRBJ1-6	-	TGTGCCAGCAGCCGGGTGGGAGGGACGACCCTCCACTTT	CASSRVGGTTLHF
-	TRBV12-3/TRBV12-4	TRBJ2-7	many	TGTGCCAGCAGCTCTGACAGATACGAGCAGTACTTC	CASSSDRYEQYF
TRBD2	TRBV6-2/TRBV6-3	TRBJ2-3	-	TGTGCCAGCAGGAGACAAGCGGGAGAAGATACGCAGTATTTT	CASRRQAGEDTQYF
TRBD2	TRBV2	TRBJ2-2	many	TGTGCCAGCACCCGCGGGAGGGCGAACGGGGAGCTGTTTTTT	CASTRGRANGELFF
TRBD2	TRBV27	TRBJ2-7	few	TGTGCCAGCAGCATAAGACTAGCCCCAGGGAGCGAGCAGTACTTC	CASSIRLAPGSEQYF
-	TRBV18	TRBJ2-1	-	TGTGCCAGCTCGAGCCAGTCGTTCAACTCCTACAATGAGCAGTTCTTC	CASSSQSFNSYNEQFF
-	TRBV11-2	TRBJ2-5	many	TGTGCCAGCAGCTTAGATCTCGGGGCCGGAGTAGGAGAGACCCAGTACTTC	CASSLDLGAGVGETQYF
-	TRBV19	TRBJ1-5	-	TGTGCCAGTAGTGCACAGGGTGAGGTTCAGCCCCAGCATTTT	CASSAQGEVQPQHF
TRBD1	TRBV5-1	TRBJ1-4	many	TGCGCCAGCAGCATAGGACAGGGCAACGAAAAACTGTTTTTT	CASSIGQGNEKLFF
-	TRBV7-9	TRBJ2-3	-	TGTGCCAGCAGCTTCCAGTCCGGGGCAGGGGGGGGCACAGATACGCAGTATTTT	CASSFQSGAGGGTDTQYF
-	TRBV10-3	TRBJ2-3	many	TGTGCCATCAGTGAGTCTGGCAGCACAGATACGCAGTATTTT	CAISESGSTDTQYF
-	TRBV3-1	TRBJ2-5	few	TGTGCCAGCAGCCAATCAACAGTAGAGACCCAGTACTTC	CASSQSTVETQYF
TRBD1	TRBV7-9	TRBJ2-1	-	TGTGCCAGCAGCTTAATGGGACAGGCCTACAATGAGCAGTTCTTC	CASSLMGQAYNEQFF
-	TRBV4-2	TRBJ2-1	-	TGTGCCAGCAGCCAAACCGCGGCGGCTTACAATGAGCAGTTCTTC	CASSQTAAAYNEQFF
TRBD2	TRBV18	TRBJ2-1	-	TGTGCCAGCTCACCACAGACGATCGGCGGGGGCTCCTACAATGAGCAGTTCTTC	CASSPQTIGGGSYNEQFF
-	TRBV6-6	TRBJ1-6	-	TGTGCCAGCAGTTACCGAGCGGGGGTTCATATGGATAATTCACCCCTCCACTTT	CASSYRAGVHMDNSPLHF
-	TRBV6-1	TRBJ2-3	few	TGTGCCAGCAGGTCCAGTCCGGGGACAGATACGCAGTATTTT	CASRSSPGTDTQYF
-	TRBV12-3/TRBV12-4	TRBJ2-1	-	TGTGCCAGCACTAGGGCATCTGTGGCGGGTGAGCAGTTCTTC	CASTRASVAGEQFF
TRBD2	TRBV20-1	TRBJ2-1	many	TGCAGTGCTACTCCGGGACTAGTATGGAATGAGCAGTTCTTC	CSATPGLVWNEQFF
-	TRBV3-1	TRBJ2-5	many	TGTGCCAGCAGCCACTTACAAGAGACCCAGTACTTC	CASSHLQETQYF
TRBD2	TRBV29-1	TRBJ2-1	-	TGCAGCGTTGAAGGGGGTAGCGGGAGGGCCTACAATGAGCAGTTCTTC	CSVEGGSGRAYNEQFF
TRBD2	TRBV12-3/TRBV12-4	TRBJ2-1	many	TGTGCCAGCAGCAACAATGCGGGAGGAGGCGATGAGCAGTTCTTC	CASSNNAGGGDEQFF
-	TRBV12-3/TRBV12-4	TRBJ2-5	many	TGTGCCAGCAGTTTCTCTTTAGGGACCCAGTACTTC	CASSFSLGTQYF